The 14 T cell receptor beta chains below were found in one sample sequenced in a study of T cells after yellow fever vaccination. TCRdb reprocessed the 5' RACE reads via MiXCR and lists one record per CDR3 protein. The data show 500,000 to 650,000 distinct CDR3 sequences, roughly 12% seen once. Material: PBMCs, obtained on the day of the yellow fever booster vaccination. These receptor sequences come from a man under 40 who received the YFV17D yellow fever vaccine.

This clonotype was observed a few times. This chain joins TRBV7-2 and TRBJ2-1; D possibly uses TRBD1 or TRBD2 (7 bases each). V was pared by 5 bases and J by 6 bases, with 17 bases between. CDR3 length: 15 residues. CDR1 is SGHTA, CDR2 FQGNSA, per germline. The CDR3 sequence is CASSLGGGGLNEQFF. CDR3 DNA: TGTGCCAGCAGCCTAGGGGGCGGGGGTCTCAATGAGCAGTTCTTC.

Ten or more counts support this clonotype. V gene TRBV7-9 combines with J gene TRBJ2-7; D remains ambiguous. The CDR3 is 12 residues long. Trimming shortened V by 3 bases and J by 7 bases, and 10 bases separated the two germline ends. Germline loops: CDR1 SEHNR, CDR2 FQNEAQ (reference sequence). In DNA form, the CDR3 reads TGTGCCAGCAGCTTCGCTGGTAATGAGCAGTACTTC. Amino acid sequence: CASSFAGNEQYF.

The chain links TRBV4-2 to TRBJ2-2; 8 bases are a match to TRBD2. Germline V gene lookup returns CDR1 LGHNA and CDR2 YNFKEQ. This CDR3 has 19 residues. V lost 4 bases, J lost 0 bases, and 13 bases stayed unmatched. The CDR3 reads CASSRGAASGPANTGELFF. The CDR3, as DNA: TGTGCCAGCAGCCGGGGGGCGGCTAGCGGGCCTGCGAACACCGGGGAGCTGTTTTTT.

This clonotype was observed a handful of times. This chain connects TRBV19 to TRBJ1-5; a weak D match, TRBD1 (5 bases). CDR3 size: 18 residues. V was shortened by 0 bases and J by 0 bases, with 15 bases between the two germline ends. From germline, CDR1 is LNHDA and CDR2 SQIVND (reference sequence). Here the CDR3 reads CASSIDQWGRYSNQPQHF. CDR3 DNA sequence: TGTGCCAGTAGTATAGATCAGTGGGGCCGATATAGCAATCAGCCCCAGCATTTT.

The rearrangement uses TRBV7-9 and TRBJ2-1, with D perhaps TRBD1 or TRBD2 (5 bases each). The V gene lost 8 bases and the J gene lost 0 bases, with 11 bases spanning the gap. CDR3 length: 14 amino acids. The germline gives CDR1 SEHNR, CDR2 FQNEAQ (reference sequence). The CDR3 sequence is CASSKGSSYNEQFF. DNA of the CDR3: TGTGCCAGCTCTAAGGGGAGCTCCTACAATGAGCAGTTCTTC. Full variable domain (rest looked up from reference TRBV7-9 and TRBJ2-1): DTGVSQNPRHKITKRGQNVTFRCDPISEHNRLYWYRQTLGQGPEFLTYFQNEAQLEKSRLLSDRFSAERPKGSFSTLEIQRTEQGDSAMYLCASSKGSSYNEQFFGPGTRLTVL.

V gene TRBV5-1 combines with J gene TRBJ2-5; the match to TRBD2 covers 10 bases. Trimming removed 2 bases from V and 5 bases from J; junction bases left unmatched: 24. The CDR3 loop spans 21 amino acids. CDR1 and CDR2 from the germline V gene are SGHRS and YFSETQ. The CDR3 loop is CASSFGRQRGEAGGALETQYF. CDR3 sequence (DNA): TGCGCCAGCAGCTTCGGTAGGCAACGAGGAGAAGCGGGAGGGGCCTTGGAGACCCAGTACTTC.

The chain recombines TRBV18 with TRBJ2-7, with D tentatively TRBD1 (5 bases). From germline, CDR1 is KGHSH and CDR2 LQKENI. This CDR3 is built from 15 residues. The ends were cut back, 3 bases at V and 5 bases at J, with 17 bases in the middle. The CDR3 nucleotides read TGTGCCAGCTCACCTTTAAGGGGCACTGGCCACGAGCAGTACTTC. Encoded protein: CASSPLRGTGHEQYF.

This clonotype was recorded at least ten times. The chain employs TRBV27 and TRBJ2-1; 8 positions match TRBD1. This CDR3 comprises 14 residues. Unmatched junction bases numbered 8, after V lost 6 bases and J lost 7 bases. Germline assignment: CDR1 MNHEY and CDR2 SMNVEV (reference sequence). The CDR3 loop is CASSPGQAPNEQFF. The CDR3 region has the DNA TGTGCCAGCAGCCCGGGACAGGCTCCAAATGAGCAGTTCTTC.

The chain joins TRBV27 to TRBJ1-2, with 9 bases aligning to TRBD1. The germline V gene has CDR1 MNHEY and CDR2 SMNVEV (reference sequence). There are 15 residues in the CDR3. The V segment lost 6 bases and the J segment 7 bases; nucleotides outside the gene matches: 12. DNA of the CDR3: TGTGCCAGCAGCCTCACAGGGGGCTTACGTCTTGGCTACACCTTC. Translating gives CASSLTGGLRLGYTF.

This clonotype appeared a few times. The rearrangement uses TRBV27 and TRBJ2-1; TRBD1 aligns across 8 bases. The germline V gene encodes CDR1 MNHEY and CDR2 SMNVEV (reference sequence). CDR3 length: 16 amino acids. Germline trimming cut 2 bases from V and 2 bases from J; bases unmatched to any gene: 5. The CDR3 loop is CASSLIGTGAYNEQFF. CDR3 DNA: TGTGCCAGCAGTTTAATAGGGACAGGTGCCTACAATGAGCAGTTCTTC.

The table lists this clonotype with many counts. J is TRBJ2-1 and V is TRBV10-3; no firm D call. The CDR3 is 11 amino acids. V lost 1 base, J lost 10 bases, and 5 bases lay in between. Looked up from germline, CDR1 is ENHRY and CDR2 is SYGVKD. Written as DNA, the CDR3 is TGTGCCATCAGTGAGTACAGCGAGCAGTTCTTC. Amino acid sequence: CAISEYSEQFF.

The chain links TRBV20-1 to TRBJ2-1, with 9 nucleotides matching TRBD2. Trimming removed 3 bases from V and 7 bases from J; junction bases left unmatched: 7. Looked up from germline, CDR1 is DFQATT and CDR2 is SNEGSKA (reference sequence). The CDR3 extends over 14 amino acids. The CDR3 DNA reads TGCAGTGCTAGGAGCGGGAGGCTTGAGAATGAGCAGTTCTTC. This encodes CSARSGRLENEQFF.

This clonotype has only a few counts. An end of the junction does not agree with germline; a read error may underlie this. The chain is built from TRBV12-3 or TRBV12-4 and TRBJ1-1; D uncertain. This CDR3 has 13 residues. Here the CDR3 reads CASRLDGWAEAFF. In nucleotides, the CDR3 is TGTGCCAGCAGATTAGACGGGTGGGCTGAAGCTTTCTTT.

This clonotype was seen repeatedly, ten times or more. This rearrangement joins TRBV4-3 to TRBJ1-5; no reliable D call. The V gene's germline CDR1 is LGHNA and CDR2 YSLEER. There are 17 residues in the CDR3. V dropped 0 bases and J dropped 0 bases, with 12 bases sitting between them. Written as DNA, the CDR3 is TGCGCCAGCAGCCAAGATCCCCAAGGATATAGCAATCAGCCCCAGCATTTT. It specifies CASSQDPQGYSNQPQHF.